The 10 T cell receptor beta chains below come from one sample, sequenced in a study of early T cells in non-severe SARS-CoV-2 infection. TCRdb processed the 5' RACE reads anew with MiXCR; each CDR3 protein has one entry. The sample carries around 25,000 distinct CDR3 sequences, 4.5% to 7% recorded once. The sample consisted of whole blood. These TCRs come from an adult who was a healthcare worker with PCR-confirmed SARS-CoV-2 infection or an uninfected control (not recorded which).

This chain uses TRBV5-4 with TRBJ2-3, with D perhaps TRBD2 (7 bases). CDR3 size: 19 residues. V was shortened by 4 bases and J by 4 bases, with 28 bases between the two germline ends. The germline gives CDR1 SGHNT, CDR2 YYREEE (reference sequence). The CDR3 region is CASSLPSVARGPTPDTQYF. CDR3 coding DNA: TGTGCCAGCAGCCTACCTTCGGTAGCGCGGGGGCCCACGCCAGATACGCAGTATTTT.

In this sample, this clonotype turned up many times. V gene TRBV6-6 combines with J gene TRBJ1-3; 12 nucleotides agree with TRBD1. From germline, CDR1 is MNHNY and CDR2 SVGAGI (reference sequence). The CDR3 sequence is 18 residues long. The trim removed 6 bases at V and 4 bases at J, leaving 13 bases unmatched. The CDR3 spells CASRHGGQGARAGNTIYF. The CDR3 bases are TGTGCCAGCAGACACGGGGGACAGGGGGCGCGGGCAGGAAACACCATATATTTT.

In its sample, this clonotype was seen many times. This chain uses TRBV7-6 with TRBJ2-1, with TRBD1 as a possible D gene (5 bases). CDR3 length: 16 residues. Germline values: CDR1 SGHVS, CDR2 FNYEAQ. V gave up 5 bases and J gave up 0 bases, with 14 bases separating them. CDR3 sequence reads: CASSASTVLSYNEQFF. Written as DNA, the CDR3 is TGTGCCAGCAGCGCCTCGACAGTTCTCTCCTACAATGAGCAGTTCTTC.

This clonotype was seen at least ten times. J is TRBJ1-1 and V is TRBV6-1; D ambiguous. V lost 8 bases and J 3 bases, leaving 19 bases between the germline ends. This CDR3 has 15 amino acids. Germline CDR1 MNHNS, CDR2 SASEGT. CDR3 region: CASRLILASDTEAFF. Written as DNA, the CDR3 is TGTGCCAGCCGGCTGATTCTGGCAAGCGACACTGAAGCTTTCTTT.

The CDR3 DNA reads as TGTGCCAGCAGTTTTGTACCCTCAGGAAGGGAGACCCAGTACTTC. Encoded protein: CASSFVPSGRETQYF. The chain couples TRBV12-3 or TRBV12-4 to TRBJ2-5; D gene ambiguous. There are 15 residues in the CDR3. V lost 3 bases and J 5 bases, leaving 16 bases between the germline ends.

This clonotype is labeled medium-sized (0.01 to 0.1%). The chain uses TRBV11-2 and TRBJ2-7, with 9 bases lining up with TRBD1. The CDR3 loop spans 15 amino acids. In germline, CDR1 is SGHAT, CDR2 FQNNGV. V shed 5 bases, J shed 2 bases, and the junction held 7 bases outside the gene matches. Here the CDR3 reads CASSPRDRDPYEQYF. CDR3 nucleotides: TGTGCCAGCAGCCCCCGGGACAGGGACCCCTACGAGCAGTACTTC.

This clonotype was seen only a few times. This sequence joins TRBV2 and TRBJ2-7; D is possibly TRBD1 (5 bases). Germline V gene data show CDR1 as SNHLY and CDR2 as FYNNEI. V was cut by 2 bases and J by 4 bases, with 21 bases left in between. CDR3 size: 17 residues. The CDR3: CASSEYLGQGLRYEQYF. The CDR3 nucleotides are TGTGCCAGCAGTGAATACCTCGGCCAGGGCCTAAGATACGAGCAGTACTTC.

This clonotype was recorded many times. The V and J genes are TRBV20-1 and TRBJ2-7; 8 positions match TRBD1. V gave up 2 bases and J gave up 2 bases; unmatched junction bases: 8. The CDR3 is 15 amino acids. Germline V lookup: CDR1 DFQATT, CDR2 SNEGSKA (reference sequence). The CDR3 bases are TGCAGTGCTAGAATACCGGGACAGGCAGCCTACGAGCAGTACTTC. Its protein product is CSARIPGQAAYEQYF.

V is TRBV5-1 and J is TRBJ2-3; no reliable D call. Germline V lookup: CDR1 SGHRS, CDR2 YFSETQ. The CDR3 totals 11 residues. Between the trimmed V and J ends, which lost 5 bases and 2 bases, there was a span of 3 bases. The CDR3 nucleotides read TGCGCCAGCAGTGCCACAGATACGCAGTATTTT. Its protein product is CASSATDTQYF.

This clonotype was seen at least ten times. This sequence joins TRBV20-1 and TRBJ2-1, with TRBD1 matching 9 bases. Germline trimming cut 3 bases from V and 7 bases from J; bases unmatched to any gene: 4. Germline loops: CDR1 DFQATT, CDR2 SNEGSKA (reference sequence). The CDR3 is 13 amino acids. CDR3: CSARADRGNEQFF. CDR3 coding DNA: TGCAGTGCTAGGGCGGACAGGGGAAATGAGCAGTTCTTC.